This T cell receptor (beta chain) originates from a study of shared clonotypes between healthy human individuals (dated by TCRdb to about 2020). About the investigation overall: The cohort included a few men and a couple of women between 18 and 49 years of age. For each donor, CD4 naive and CD4 memory were each given three plates, CD8 naive was given two plates, and CD8 memory was given one plate. The study deeply sequenced blood TCR repertoires of several healthy adults to estimate repertoire size and the extent of clonotype sharing between individuals. To increase sequencing depth and limit assay-specific biases, TCR repertoire library preparation and sequencing were carried out by different laboratories using diverse techniques. Each donor's leukapheresis produced roughly between about 0.8 and 8.9 billion PBMCs. General study outcomes and caveats: Estimated clonotype richness was generally larger for naive than for memory subsets. Sampling was restricted to blood, and TCR repertoires in tissue are likely to differ from TCR repertoires in blood. The small number of donors limited the genetic and exposure-history diversity represented. Higher generation probabilities were observed for clonotypes shared by all four sorted-subset donors than for non-shared clonotypes. Pairwise subsampling indicated that sequencing depth was expected to affect the degree of clonotype sharing among donors. Across a few donors, approximately 5% of naive CD4, around 3.5% of naive CD8, 2.3% of memory CD4, and roughly 0.4% of memory CD8 clonotypes were shared. Incomplete sequencing was indicated by rarefaction of sorted-subset datasets, despite the large sequencing depth.

Using the deep immunoSEQ assay, multiplex PCR amplified TCR CDR3 regions from genomic DNA. Extracted genomic DNA from each cell subset was distributed evenly across all wells of several immunoSEQ 96-well plates, and each plate was treated as a replicate. For sorted subsets, approximately 210 ng genomic DNA, equal to tens of thousands of T cell genomes, was loaded into each replicate PCR. Purified libraries were measured with a Qubit 3.0 fluorometer, size-checked on a Bioanalyzer 2100, and measured again with the KAPA Library Quantification kit. A separate single-read 150-cycle Illumina NextSeq 550 flow cell was used to sequence each immunoSEQ 96-well plate. The original methods were these. Because the immunoSEQ output included only junctional sequences and no quality scores, the filtering could not be the same as the filtering used for full-length reads. To assign V/J genes and CDR3, sequences were annotated against IMGT germline references using PyIR, a Python wrapper for IgBLAST v1.9. Reads were filtered out if the reads had weak V/J assignments (E-value above 1e-6), no CDR3, stop codons, out-of-frame junctions, or ambiguous translated residues. V3J clonotypes were defined as sequences sharing an identical inferred V gene, J gene, and CDR3 amino acid sequence. The percentage overlap between two repertoires was calculated by dividing the number of shared unique clonotypes by the size of the smaller repertoire. Three approaches were used to assess repertoire richness: RTK rarefaction, the Chao1 estimator, and Recon v2.1 estimates of unobserved clonotypes. OLGA was used to compute generation probabilities for all TCRbeta clonotypes that the gDNA method yielded from a few donors. TCRdb limited this immuneACCESS table to in-frame rearrangements with V and J called. A share of clones is missing; checked studies link under half to unresolved V genes, and the rest is unexplained. Clone size and V and J calls were adopted from that table, with D and trimming inferred from the DNA. The sample includes some 600,000 clones, with 90% to 97% observed a single time. The top ten constitute approximately 0.1% of the sample.

CD8 naive samples consisted of CD45RO-negative cells that were positively selected for CCR7, yielding a CD45RA+CCR7+ population without TemRA cells. Healthy HIV-negative adults with no recently reported acute infections or vaccinations were included as donors. Every donor was a Caucasian adult residing in Nashville, Tennessee, USA. Blood was obtained by leukapheresis, after which PBMCs were separated by Ficoll-Histopaque density gradient centrifugation and cryopreserved in liquid nitrogen vapor phase. Purity and quantity of every magnetically sorted T cell population were checked by analytical flow cytometry. Each sorted fraction had its genomic DNA isolated and then quantified by UV absorbance on a Nanodrop 2000c. This clone was detected only a few times. What this receptor recognizes is not known. Base qualities are not at hand, and no much larger clone is one base apart. Trimming removed 7 bases from V and 9 bases from J, leaving 15 bases between the germline ends. Based on the germline V gene, the CDR1 and CDR2 sequences are SQVTM and ANQGSEA. Including cysteine and phenylalanine, the CDR3 has 11 amino acids. Kept here is only the CDR3 DNA, which spans 33 bases and is read in frame from base 1.

The TCR comes from a young woman in good health. Specimen: naive CD8+ T cells sorted from blood. According to the study, the label for this sample's cell subset or site signals: CD45RA+CCR7+. The chain is made from TRBV29-1 and TRBJ1-1, with a tentative D gene TRBD1 over 5 matching bases. The DNA sequence follows: TGCAGCGCCCTCGTAGACAGTAAAGCTTTCTTT. Its translation reads: CSALVDSKAFF.